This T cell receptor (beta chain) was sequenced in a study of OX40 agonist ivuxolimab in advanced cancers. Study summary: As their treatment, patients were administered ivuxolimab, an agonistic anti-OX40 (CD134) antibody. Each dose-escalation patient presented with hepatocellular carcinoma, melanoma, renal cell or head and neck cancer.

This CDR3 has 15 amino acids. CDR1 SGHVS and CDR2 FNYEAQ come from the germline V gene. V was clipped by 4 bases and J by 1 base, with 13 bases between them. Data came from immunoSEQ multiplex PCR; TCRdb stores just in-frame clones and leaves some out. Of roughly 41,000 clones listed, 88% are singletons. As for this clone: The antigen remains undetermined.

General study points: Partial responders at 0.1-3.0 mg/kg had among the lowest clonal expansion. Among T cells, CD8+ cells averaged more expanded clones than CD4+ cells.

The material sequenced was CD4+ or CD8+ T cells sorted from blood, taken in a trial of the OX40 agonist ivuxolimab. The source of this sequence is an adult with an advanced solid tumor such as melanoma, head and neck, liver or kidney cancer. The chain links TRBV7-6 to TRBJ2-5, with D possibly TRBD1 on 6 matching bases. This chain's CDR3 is CASSSGYRAQETQYF. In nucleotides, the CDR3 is TGTGCCAGCAGCTCCGGCTACAGGGCCCAAGAGACCCAGTACTTC.